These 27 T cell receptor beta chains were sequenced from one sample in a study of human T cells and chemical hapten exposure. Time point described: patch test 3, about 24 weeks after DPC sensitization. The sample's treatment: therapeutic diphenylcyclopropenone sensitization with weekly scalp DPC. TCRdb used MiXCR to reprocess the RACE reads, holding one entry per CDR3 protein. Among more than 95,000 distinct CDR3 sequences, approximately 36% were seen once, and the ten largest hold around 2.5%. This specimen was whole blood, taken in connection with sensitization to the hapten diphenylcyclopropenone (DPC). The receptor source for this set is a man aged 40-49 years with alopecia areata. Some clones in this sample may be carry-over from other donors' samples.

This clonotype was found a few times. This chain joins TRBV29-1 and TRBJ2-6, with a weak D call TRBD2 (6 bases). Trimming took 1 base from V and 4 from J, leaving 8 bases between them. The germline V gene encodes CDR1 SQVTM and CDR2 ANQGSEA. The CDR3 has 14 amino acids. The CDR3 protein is CSVEAGRGANVLTF. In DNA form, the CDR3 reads TGCAGCGTTGAAGCGGGGAGGGGGGCCAACGTCCTGACTTTC. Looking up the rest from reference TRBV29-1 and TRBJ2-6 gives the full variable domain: SAVISQKPSRDICQRGTSLTIQCQVDSQVTMMFWYRQQPGQSLTLIATANQGSEATYESGFVIDKFPISRPNLTFSTLTVSNMSPEDSSIYLCSVEAGRGANVLTFGAGSRLTVL.

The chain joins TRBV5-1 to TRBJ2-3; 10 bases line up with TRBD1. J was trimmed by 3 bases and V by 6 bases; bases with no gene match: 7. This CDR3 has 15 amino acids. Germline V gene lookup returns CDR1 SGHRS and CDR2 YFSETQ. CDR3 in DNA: TGCGCCAGCAAAAACGAGGACAGGGGGACAGATACGCAGTATTTT. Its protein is CASKNEDRGTDTQYF.

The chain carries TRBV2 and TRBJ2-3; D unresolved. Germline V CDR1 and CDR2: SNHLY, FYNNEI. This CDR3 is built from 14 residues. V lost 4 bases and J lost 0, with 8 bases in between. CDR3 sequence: CASSGVSSTDTQYF. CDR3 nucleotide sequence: TGTGCCAGCAGTGGCGTATCTAGCACAGATACGCAGTATTTT.

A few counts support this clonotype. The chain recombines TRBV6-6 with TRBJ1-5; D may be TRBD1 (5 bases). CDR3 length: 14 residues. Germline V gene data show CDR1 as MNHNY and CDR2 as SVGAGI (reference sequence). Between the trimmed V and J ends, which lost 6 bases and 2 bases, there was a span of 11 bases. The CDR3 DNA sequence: TGTGCCAGCAGCCCAGGGCCCCGCAATCAGCCCCAGCATTTT. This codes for CASSPGPRNQPQHF.

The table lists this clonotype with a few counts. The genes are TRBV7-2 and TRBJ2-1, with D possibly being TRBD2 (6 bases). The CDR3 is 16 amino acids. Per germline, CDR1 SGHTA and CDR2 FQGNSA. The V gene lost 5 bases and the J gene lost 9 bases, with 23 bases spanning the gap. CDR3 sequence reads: CASSPSSGTPLAEQFF. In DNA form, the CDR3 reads TGTGCCAGCAGCCCGAGCTCCGGGACTCCCCTTGCTGAGCAGTTCTTC.

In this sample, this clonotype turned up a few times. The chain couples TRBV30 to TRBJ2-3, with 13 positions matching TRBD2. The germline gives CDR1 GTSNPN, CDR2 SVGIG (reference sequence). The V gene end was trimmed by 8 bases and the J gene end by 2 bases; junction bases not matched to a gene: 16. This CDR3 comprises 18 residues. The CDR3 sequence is CAASRNLGLAGNTDTQYF. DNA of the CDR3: TGTGCCGCGTCCCGAAATCTGGGACTAGCGGGAAACACAGATACGCAGTATTTT.

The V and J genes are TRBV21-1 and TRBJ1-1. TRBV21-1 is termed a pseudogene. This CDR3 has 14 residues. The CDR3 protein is CASSKDRLNTEAFF. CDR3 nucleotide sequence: TGTGCCAGCAGCAAAGACAGATTGAACACTGAAGCTTTCTTT.

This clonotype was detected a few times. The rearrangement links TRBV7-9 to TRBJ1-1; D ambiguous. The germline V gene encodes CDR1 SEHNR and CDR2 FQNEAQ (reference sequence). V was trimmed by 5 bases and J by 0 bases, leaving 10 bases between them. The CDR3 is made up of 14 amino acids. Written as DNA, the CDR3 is TGTGCCAGCAGCACGGACTTTTTGAACACTGAAGCTTTCTTT. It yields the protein CASSTDFLNTEAFF.

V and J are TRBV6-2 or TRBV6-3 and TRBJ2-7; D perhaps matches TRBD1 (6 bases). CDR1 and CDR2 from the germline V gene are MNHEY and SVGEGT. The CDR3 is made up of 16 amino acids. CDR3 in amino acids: CASSHSGQSGKYEQYV. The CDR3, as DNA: TGTGCCAGCAGTCACTCCGGACAGTCGGGAAAGTACGAGCAGTACGTC.

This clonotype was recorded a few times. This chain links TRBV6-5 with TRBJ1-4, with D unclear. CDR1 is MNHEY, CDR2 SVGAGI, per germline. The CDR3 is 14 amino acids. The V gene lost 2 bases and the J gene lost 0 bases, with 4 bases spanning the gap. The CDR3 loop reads CASSYTATNEKLFF. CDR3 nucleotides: TGTGCCAGCAGTTACACAGCAACTAATGAAAAACTGTTTTTT.

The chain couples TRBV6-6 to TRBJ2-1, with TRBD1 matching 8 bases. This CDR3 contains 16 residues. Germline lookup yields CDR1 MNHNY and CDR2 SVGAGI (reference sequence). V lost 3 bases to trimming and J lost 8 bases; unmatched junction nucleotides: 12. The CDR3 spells CASSYPLSQGAYEQFF. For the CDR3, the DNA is TGTGCCAGCAGTTATCCGTTGAGTCAGGGGGCGTATGAGCAGTTCTTC.

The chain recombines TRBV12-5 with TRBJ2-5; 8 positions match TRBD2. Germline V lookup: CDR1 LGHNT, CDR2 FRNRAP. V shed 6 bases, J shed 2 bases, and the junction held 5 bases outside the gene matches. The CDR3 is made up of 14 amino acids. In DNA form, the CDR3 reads TGTGCTAGTGGAGTACGGGGGGGTCAAGAGACCCAGTACTTC. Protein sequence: CASGVRGGQETQYF.

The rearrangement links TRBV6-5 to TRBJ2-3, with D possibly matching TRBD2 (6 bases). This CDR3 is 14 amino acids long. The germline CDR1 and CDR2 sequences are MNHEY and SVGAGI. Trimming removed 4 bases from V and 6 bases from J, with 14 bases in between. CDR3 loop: CASSSRDSRDTQYF. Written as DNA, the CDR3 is TGTGCCAGCAGTTCACGGGACTCCAGGGATACGCAGTATTTT.

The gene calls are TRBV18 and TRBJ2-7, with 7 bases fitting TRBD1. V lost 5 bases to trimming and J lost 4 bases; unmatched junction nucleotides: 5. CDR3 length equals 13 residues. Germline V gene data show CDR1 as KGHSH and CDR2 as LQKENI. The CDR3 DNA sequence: TGTGCCAGCTCATCGGGACAGACATACGAGCAGTACGTC. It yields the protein CASSSGQTYEQYV.

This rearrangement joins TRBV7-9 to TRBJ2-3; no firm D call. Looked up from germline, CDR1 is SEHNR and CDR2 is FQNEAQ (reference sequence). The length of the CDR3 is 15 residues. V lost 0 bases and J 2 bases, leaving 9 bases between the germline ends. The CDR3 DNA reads TGTGCCAGCAGCTTAGCGGGGTCTACCACAGATACGCAGTATTTT. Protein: CASSLAGSTTDTQYF.

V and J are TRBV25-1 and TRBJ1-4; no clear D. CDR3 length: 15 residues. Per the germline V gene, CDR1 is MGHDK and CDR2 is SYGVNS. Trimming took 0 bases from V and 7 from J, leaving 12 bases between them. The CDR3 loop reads CASSEYDVRGEKLFF. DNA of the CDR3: TGTGCCAGCAGTGAATACGACGTCCGGGGTGAAAAACTGTTTTTT.

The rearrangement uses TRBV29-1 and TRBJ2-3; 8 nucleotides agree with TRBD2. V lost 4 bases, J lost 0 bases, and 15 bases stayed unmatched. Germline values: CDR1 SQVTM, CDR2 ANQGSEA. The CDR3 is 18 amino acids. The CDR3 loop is CSVGRGLELMGSTDTQYF. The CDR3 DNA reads TGCAGCGTTGGGAGGGGACTAGAGCTGATGGGCAGCACAGATACGCAGTATTTT.

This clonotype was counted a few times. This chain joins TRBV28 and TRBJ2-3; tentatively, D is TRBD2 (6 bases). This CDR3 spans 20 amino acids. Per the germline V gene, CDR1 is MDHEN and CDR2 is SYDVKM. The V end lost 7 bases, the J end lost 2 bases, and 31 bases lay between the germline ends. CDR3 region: CASIPPGGRSGGVYTDTQYF. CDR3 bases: TGTGCCAGCATCCCTCCGGGCGGCAGGTCCGGAGGGGTGTACACAGATACGCAGTATTTT.

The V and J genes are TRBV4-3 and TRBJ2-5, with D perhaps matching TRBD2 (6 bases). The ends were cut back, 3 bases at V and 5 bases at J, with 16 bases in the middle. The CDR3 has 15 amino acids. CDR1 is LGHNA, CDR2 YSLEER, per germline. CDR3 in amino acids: CASSQRDAGKETQYF. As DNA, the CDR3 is TGCGCCAGCAGCCAGAGGGACGCGGGGAAGGAGACCCAGTACTTC.

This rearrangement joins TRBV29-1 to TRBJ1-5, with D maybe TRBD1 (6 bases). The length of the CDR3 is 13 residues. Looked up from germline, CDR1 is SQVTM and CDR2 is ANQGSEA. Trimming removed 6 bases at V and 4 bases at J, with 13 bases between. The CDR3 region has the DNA TGCAGCGTGGGGCAGGGGCTGAATCAGCCCCAGCATTTT. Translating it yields CSVGQGLNQPQHF.

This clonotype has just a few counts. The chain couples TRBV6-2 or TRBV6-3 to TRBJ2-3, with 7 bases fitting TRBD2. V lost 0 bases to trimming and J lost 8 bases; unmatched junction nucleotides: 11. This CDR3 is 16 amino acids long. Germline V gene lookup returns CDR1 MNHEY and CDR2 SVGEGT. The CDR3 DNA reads TGTGCCAGCAGTTACTCGAGGCTAGCGGAGATGGGTACGCAGTATTTT. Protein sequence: CASSYSRLAEMGTQYF.

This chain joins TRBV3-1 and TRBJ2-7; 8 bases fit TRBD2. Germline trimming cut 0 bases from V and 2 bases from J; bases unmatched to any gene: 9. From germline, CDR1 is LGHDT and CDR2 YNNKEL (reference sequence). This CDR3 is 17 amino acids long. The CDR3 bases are TGTGCCAGCAGCCAAGATCTCTTACGGGAGGGCCCCTACGAGCAGTACTTC. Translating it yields CASSQDLLREGPYEQYF.

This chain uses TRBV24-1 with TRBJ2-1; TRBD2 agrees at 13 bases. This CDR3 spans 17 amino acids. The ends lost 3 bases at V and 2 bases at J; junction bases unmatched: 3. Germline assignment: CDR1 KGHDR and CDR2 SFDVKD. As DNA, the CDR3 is TGTGCCACCAGTGATCCTGGACTAGCGGGGGCCTACAATGAGCAGTTCTTC. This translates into CATSDPGLAGAYNEQFF.

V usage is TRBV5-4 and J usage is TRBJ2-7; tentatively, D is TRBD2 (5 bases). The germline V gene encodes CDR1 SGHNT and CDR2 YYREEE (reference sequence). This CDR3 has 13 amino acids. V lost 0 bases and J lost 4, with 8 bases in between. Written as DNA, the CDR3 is TGTGCCAGCAGCTTGGAGGGAGCTTACGAGCAGTACTTC. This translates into CASSLEGAYEQYF.

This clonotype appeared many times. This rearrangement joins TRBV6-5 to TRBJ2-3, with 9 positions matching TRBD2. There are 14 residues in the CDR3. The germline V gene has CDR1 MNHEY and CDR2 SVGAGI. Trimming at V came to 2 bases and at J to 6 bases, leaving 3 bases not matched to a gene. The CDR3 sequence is CASSYGLASDTQYF. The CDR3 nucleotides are TGTGCCAGCAGTTACGGACTAGCGTCGGATACGCAGTATTTT.

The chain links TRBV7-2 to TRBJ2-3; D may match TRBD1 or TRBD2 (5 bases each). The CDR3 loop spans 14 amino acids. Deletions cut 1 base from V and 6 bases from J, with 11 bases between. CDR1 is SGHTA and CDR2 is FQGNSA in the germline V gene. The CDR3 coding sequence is TGTGCCAGCAGCTTAGACGGGGCCGAGGATACGCAGTATTTT. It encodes CASSLDGAEDTQYF.

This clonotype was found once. For the CDR3, the DNA is TGTGCCAGCAGCCCCCAGGGGGGTGGGGAAAAACTGTTTTTT. It translates to CASSPQGGGEKLFF. The chain has TRBV9 and TRBJ1-4; TRBD1 matches at 7 bases. The length of the CDR3 is 14 residues. After removal of 4 bases from V and 8 bases from J, the junction contained 8 bases not matched to a gene. CDR1 and CDR2 (germline): SGDLS, YYNGEE.